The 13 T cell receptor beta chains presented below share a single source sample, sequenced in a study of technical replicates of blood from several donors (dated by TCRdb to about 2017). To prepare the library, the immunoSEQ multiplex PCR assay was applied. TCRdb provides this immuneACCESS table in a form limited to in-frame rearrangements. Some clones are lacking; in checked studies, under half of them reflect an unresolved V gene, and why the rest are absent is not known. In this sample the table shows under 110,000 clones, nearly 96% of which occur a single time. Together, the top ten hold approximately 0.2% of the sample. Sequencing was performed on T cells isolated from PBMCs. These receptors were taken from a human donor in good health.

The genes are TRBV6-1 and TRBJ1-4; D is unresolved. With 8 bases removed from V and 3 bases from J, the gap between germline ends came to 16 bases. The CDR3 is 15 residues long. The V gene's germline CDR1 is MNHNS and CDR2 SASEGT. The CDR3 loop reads CASGRPAASNEKLFF. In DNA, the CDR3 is TGTGCCAGCGGGAGGCCAGCCGCCTCTAATGAAAAACTGTTTTTT.

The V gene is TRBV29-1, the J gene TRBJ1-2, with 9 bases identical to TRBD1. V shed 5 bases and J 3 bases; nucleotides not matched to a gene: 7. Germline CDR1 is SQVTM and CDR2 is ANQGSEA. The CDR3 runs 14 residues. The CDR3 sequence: CSVRTGDWHYGYTF. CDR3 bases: TGCAGCGTTCGGACAGGGGATTGGCACTATGGCTACACCTTC.

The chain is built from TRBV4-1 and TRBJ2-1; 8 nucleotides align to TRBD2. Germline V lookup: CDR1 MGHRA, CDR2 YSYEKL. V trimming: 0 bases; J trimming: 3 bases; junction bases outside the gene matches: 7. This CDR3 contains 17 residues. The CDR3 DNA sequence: TGCGCCAGCAGCCAAGATGGGTGGCGGGGGGTCTACAATGAGCAGTTCTTC. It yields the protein CASSQDGWRGVYNEQFF.

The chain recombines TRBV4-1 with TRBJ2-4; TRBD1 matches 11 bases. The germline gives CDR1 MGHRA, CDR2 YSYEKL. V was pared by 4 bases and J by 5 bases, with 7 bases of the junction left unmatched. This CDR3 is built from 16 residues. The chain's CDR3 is CASSRAGDRGENIQYF. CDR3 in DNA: TGCGCCAGCAGCCGCGCGGGGGACAGGGGGGAAAACATTCAGTACTTC.

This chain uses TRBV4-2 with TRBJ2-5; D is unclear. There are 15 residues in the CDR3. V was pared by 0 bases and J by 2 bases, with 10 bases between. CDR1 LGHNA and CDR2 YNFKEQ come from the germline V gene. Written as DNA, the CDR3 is TGTGCCAGCAGCCAAGATCGGAACAGACAAGAGACCCAGTACTTC. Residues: CASSQDRNRQETQYF.

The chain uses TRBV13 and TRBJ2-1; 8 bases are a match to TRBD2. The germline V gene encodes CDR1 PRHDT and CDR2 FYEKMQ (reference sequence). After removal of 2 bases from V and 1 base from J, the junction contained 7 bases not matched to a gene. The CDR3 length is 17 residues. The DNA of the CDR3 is TGTGCCAGCAGCTTATATTCGGGGGGGGCATCCTACAATGAGCAGTTCTTC. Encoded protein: CASSLYSGGASYNEQFF.

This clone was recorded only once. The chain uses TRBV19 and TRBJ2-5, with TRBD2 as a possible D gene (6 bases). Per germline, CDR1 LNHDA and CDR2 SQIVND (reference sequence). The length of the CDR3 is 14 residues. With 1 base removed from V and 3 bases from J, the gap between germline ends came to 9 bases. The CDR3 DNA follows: TGTGCCAGTAGTATAGGACTAGTTGAAGAGACCCAGTACTTC. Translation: CASSIGLVEETQYF.

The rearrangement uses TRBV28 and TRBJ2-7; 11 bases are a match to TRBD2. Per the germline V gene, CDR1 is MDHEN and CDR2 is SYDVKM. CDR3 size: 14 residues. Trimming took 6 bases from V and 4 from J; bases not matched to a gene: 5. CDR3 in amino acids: CASSAGTSGYEQYF. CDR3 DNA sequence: TGTGCCAGCAGCGCCGGGACTAGCGGTTACGAGCAGTACTTC.

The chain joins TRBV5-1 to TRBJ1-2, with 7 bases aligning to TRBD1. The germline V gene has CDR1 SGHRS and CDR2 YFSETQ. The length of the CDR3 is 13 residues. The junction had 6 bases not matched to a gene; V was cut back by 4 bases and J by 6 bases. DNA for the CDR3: TGCGCCAGCAGCCTGGGGACAGTGGATGGCTACACCTTC. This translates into CASSLGTVDGYTF.

CDR3: CASSQSYGSRYTEAFF. The CDR3 DNA follows: TGCGCCAGCAGCCAATCTTACGGGTCACGGTACACTGAAGCTTTCTTT. The chain recombines TRBV4-1 with TRBJ1-1; D is uncertain. V lost 2 bases and J 3 bases, leaving 16 bases between the germline ends. This CDR3 is built from 16 residues. Germline V gene data show CDR1 as MGHRA and CDR2 as YSYEKL.

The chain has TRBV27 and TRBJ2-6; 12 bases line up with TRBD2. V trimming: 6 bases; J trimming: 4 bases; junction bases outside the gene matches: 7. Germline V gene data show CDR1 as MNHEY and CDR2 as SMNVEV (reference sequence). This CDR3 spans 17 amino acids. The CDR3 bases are TGTGCCAGCAGACTTACTAGCGGGAGGTGGGGGGCCAACGTCCTGACTTTC. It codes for CASRLTSGRWGANVLTF.

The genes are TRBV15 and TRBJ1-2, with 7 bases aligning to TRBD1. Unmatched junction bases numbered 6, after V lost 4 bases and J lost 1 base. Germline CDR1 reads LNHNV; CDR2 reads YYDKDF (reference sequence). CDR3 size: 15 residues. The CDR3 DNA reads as TGTGCCACCAGCATGCAGACAGGGAGTAACTATGGCTACACCTTC. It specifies CATSMQTGSNYGYTF.

The CDR3 sequence is CGGLRDTEAFF. DNA for the CDR3: TGCGGGGGACTTAGAGACACTGAAGCTTTCTTT. This chain joins TRBV29-1 and TRBJ1-1, with D perhaps TRBD1 (5 bases). The CDR3 has 11 amino acids. Germline CDR1 SQVTM, CDR2 ANQGSEA.